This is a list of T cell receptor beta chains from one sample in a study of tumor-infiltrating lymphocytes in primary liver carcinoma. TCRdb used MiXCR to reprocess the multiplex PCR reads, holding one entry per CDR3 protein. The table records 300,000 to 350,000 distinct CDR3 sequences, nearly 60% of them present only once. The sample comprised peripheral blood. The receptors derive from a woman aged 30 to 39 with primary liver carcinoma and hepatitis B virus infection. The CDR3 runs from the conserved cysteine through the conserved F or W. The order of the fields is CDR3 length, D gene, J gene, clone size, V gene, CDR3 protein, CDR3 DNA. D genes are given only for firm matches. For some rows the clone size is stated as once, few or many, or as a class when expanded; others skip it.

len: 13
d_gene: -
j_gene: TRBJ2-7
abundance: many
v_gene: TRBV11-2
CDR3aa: CASSLELRGEQYF
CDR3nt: TGTGCCAGCAGCTTAGAGTTGAGGGGTGAGCAGTACTTC

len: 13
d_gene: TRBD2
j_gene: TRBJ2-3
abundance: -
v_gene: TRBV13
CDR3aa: CASRGLAADTQYF
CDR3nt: TGTGCCAGCAGGGGACTAGCGGCAGATACGCAGTATTTT

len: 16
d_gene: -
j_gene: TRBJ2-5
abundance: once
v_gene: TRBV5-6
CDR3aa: CASISRDSTHQETQYF
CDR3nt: TGTGCCAGCATATCCCGGGACTCGACCCATCAAGAGACCCAGTACTTC

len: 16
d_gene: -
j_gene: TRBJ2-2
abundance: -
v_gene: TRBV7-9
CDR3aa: CASTKTGASVTGELFF
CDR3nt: TGTGCCAGCACAAAAACCGGGGCTAGCGTAACCGGGGAGCTGTTTTTT

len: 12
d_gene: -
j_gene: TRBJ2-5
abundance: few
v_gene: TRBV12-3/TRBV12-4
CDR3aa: CASSFREETQYF
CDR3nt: TGTGCCAGCAGTTTTCGCGAAGAGACCCAGTACTTC

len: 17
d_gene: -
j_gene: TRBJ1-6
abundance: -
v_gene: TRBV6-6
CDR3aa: CASSRRGNRGESSPLHF
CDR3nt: TGTGCCAGCAGCCGTAGGGGGAATAGGGGAGAGTCTTCACCCCTCCACTTT

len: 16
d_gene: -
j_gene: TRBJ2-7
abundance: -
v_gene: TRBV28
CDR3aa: CASSLKHPGGRYEQYF
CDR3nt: TGTGCCAGCAGTTTGAAACACCCGGGGGGCCGCTACGAGCAGTACTTC

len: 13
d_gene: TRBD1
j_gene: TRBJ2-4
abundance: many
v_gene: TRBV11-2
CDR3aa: CASSLGQGNIQYF
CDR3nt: TGTGCCAGCAGCCTCGGACAGGGAAACATTCAGTACTTC

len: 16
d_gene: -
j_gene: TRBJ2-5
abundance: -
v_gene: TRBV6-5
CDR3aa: CASSYSMSGFGETQYF
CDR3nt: TGTGCCAGCAGTTACTCGATGTCAGGGTTTGGTGAGACCCAGTACTTC

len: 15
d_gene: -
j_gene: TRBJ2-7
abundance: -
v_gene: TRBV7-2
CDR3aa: CASSEGRGIAYEQYF
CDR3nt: TGTGCCAGCAGCGAGGGGAGGGGGATCGCCTACGAGCAGTACTTC

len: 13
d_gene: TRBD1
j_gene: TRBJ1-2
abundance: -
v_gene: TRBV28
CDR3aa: CASRTGQLYGYTF
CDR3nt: TGTGCCAGCAGGACGGGACAGCTCTATGGCTACACCTTC

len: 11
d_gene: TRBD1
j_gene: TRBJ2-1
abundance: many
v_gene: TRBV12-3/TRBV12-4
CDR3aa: CASSRGQGQFF
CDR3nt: TGTGCCAGCAGTAGGGGACAGGGACAGTTCTTC

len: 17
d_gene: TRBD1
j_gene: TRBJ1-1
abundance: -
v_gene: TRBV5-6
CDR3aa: CASSWMYRGVMNTEAFF
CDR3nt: TGTGCCAGCAGTTGGATGTACAGGGGGGTCATGAACACTGAAGCTTTCTTT

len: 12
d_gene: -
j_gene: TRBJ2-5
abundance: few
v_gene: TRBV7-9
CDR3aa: CASSRVEETQYF
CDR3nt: TGTGCCAGCAGCAGGGTGGAAGAGACCCAGTACTTC

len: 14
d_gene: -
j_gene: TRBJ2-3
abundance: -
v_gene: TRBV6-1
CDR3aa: CASNGRGGTDTQYF
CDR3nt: TGTGCCAGCAACGGCAGGGGAGGCACAGATACGCAGTATTTT

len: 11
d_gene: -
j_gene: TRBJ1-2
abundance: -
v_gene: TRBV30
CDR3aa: CAWSIGAGYTF
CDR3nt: TGTGCCTGGAGCATAGGGGCTGGCTACACCTTC

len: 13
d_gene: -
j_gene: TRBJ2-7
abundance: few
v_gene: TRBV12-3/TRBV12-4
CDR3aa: CTSSLGGPGEQYF
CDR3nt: TGTACCAGCTCGCTTGGGGGGCCGGGCGAGCAGTACTTC

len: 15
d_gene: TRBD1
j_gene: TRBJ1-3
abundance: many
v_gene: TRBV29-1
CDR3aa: CSVEERTGEGNTIYF
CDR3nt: TGCAGCGTTGAAGAACGGACAGGGGAGGGAAACACCATATATTTT

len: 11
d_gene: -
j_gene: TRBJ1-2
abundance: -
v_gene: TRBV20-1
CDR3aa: CNATGTWGYTF
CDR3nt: TGCAATGCTACGGGGACTTGGGGCTACACCTTC

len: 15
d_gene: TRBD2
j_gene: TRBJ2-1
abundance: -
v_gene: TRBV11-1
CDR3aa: CASSSVAGTHKEQFF
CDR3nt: TGTGCCAGCAGCTCAGTAGCGGGAACCCACAAAGAGCAGTTCTTC

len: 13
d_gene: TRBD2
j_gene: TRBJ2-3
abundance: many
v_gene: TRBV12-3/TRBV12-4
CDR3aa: CASSPRGADTQYF
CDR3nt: TGTGCCAGCAGCCCTCGGGGGGCAGATACGCAGTATTTT

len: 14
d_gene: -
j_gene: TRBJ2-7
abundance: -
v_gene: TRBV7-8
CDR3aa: CTSSEYRGGSEQYF
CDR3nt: TGTACCAGCAGCGAATATAGGGGTGGCAGCGAGCAGTACTTC

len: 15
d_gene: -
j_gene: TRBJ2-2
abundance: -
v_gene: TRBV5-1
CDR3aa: CASSLEVVVAGELFF
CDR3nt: TGCGCCAGCAGCTTGGAAGTTGTGGTGGCCGGGGAGCTGTTTTTT

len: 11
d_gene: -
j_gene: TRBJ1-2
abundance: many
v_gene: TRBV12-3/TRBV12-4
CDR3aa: CASSLGRSYTF
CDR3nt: TGTGCCAGCAGTTTAGGGCGGTCCTACACCTTC

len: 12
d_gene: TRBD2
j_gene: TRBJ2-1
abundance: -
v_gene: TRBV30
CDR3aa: CAWSSRGTKQFF
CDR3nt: TGTGCCTGGAGTTCGCGGGGGACTAAGCAGTTCTTC

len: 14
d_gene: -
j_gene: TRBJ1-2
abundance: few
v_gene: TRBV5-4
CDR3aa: CASSLVGAAIGYTF
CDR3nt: TGTGCCAGCAGCTTGGTTGGGGCCGCGATTGGCTACACCTTC

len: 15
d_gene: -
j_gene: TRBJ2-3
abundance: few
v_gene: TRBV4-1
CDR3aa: CASSRGTTDTDTQYF
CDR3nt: TGCGCCAGCAGCCGAGGGACGACTGACACAGATACGCAGTATTTT

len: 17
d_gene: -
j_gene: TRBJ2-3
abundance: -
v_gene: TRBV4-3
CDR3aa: CASSSSSGPFSTDTQYF
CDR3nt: TGCGCCAGCAGCAGTTCTTCAGGGCCTTTTAGCACAGATACGCAGTATTTT

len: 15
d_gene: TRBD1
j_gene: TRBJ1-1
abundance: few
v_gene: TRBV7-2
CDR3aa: CASSLIGTGQTEAFF
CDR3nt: TGTGCCAGCAGCCTTATCGGGACAGGGCAAACTGAAGCTTTCTTT

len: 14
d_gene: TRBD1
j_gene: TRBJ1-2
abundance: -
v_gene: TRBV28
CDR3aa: CASKRGQRGYGYTF
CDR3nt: TGTGCCAGCAAGAGGGGACAGAGGGGCTATGGCTACACCTTC

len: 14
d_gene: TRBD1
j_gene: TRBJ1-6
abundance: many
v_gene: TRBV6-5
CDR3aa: CASNLRGHDSPLHF
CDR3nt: TGTGCCAGCAATCTCAGGGGGCACGATTCACCCCTCCACTTT